Listed below are T cell receptor beta chains from one sample, sequenced in a study of Ad26.COV2.S vaccination and SARS-CoV-2 variants. Only in-frame clones appear in the TCRdb table, and some are missing; sequencing was by immunoSEQ multiplex PCR. The sample consists of about 450,000 clones, roughly 89% of them appearing once. The material was peripheral blood, obtained in a trial of Ad26.COV2.S vaccine versus placebo. The receptors shown here come from a person aged 18-60 years who received the Ad26.COV2.S COVID-19 vaccine or a placebo. The CDR3 runs from the conserved cysteine through the conserved F or W. Fields, in order: V gene, D gene, clone size, CDR3 protein. The D gene is left open where the match is weak. Size tells how often a clone was seen (once, few, many) or the class of an expanded clone, and some rows leave it out.

TRBV9 | TRBD2 | NA | CASSEREGTYNEQFF
TRBV2 | NA | NA | CASSPKNYGYTF
TRBV27 | NA | NA | CASSGILGSPLHF
TRBV6-5 | TRBD2 | NA | CASSLSPGGQETQYF
TRBV5-1 | TRBD2 | NA | CASSVRTSGGTGSTDTQYF
TRBV11-1 | NA | few | CASSLAEGNTEAFF
TRBV15 | NA | NA | CATSRRRGAAETQYF
TRBV30 | NA | many | CAWSVLNEKLFF
TRBV2 | NA | NA | CASGDRVGYGYTF
TRBV5-1 | NA | NA | CASSWSGSGYEQYF
TRBV15 | TRBD2 | NA | CATSSSLFSLAGEETQYF
TRBV5-1 | TRBD1 | NA | CASARDRGNSPLHF
TRBV27 | NA | NA | CASSLEPRISYNEQFF
TRBV9 | NA | once | CASSVDGFYSPLHF
TRBV30 | TRBD1 | NA | CAWRGTGSYNEQFF
TRBV19 | NA | NA | CASSPPDRFNEQFF
TRBV12-3/TRBV12-4 | NA | NA | CASRSSSTEAFF
TRBV6-2/TRBV6-3 | NA | few | CASSYSWNEQFF
TRBV9 | NA | NA | CASSAENKLNTEAFF
TRBV7-2 | NA | NA | CASRQDSSNQPQHF
TRBV11-3 | NA | NA | CASSLDRRATGLFF
TRBV19 | TRBD1 | NA | CASRQGARFYNSPLHF
TRBV29-1 | TRBD1 | NA | CSVGGQGSNQPQHF
TRBV18 | TRBD1 | NA | CASSSTGGPYGYTF
TRBV9 | NA | NA | CASSENSPGEKLFF
TRBV9 | TRBD1 | NA | CASSVEPGGEKTQYF
TRBV11-2 | NA | NA | CASSFTLNTEAFF
TRBV19 | NA | NA | CASSILPDPTYNEQFF
TRBV5-6 | TRBD1 | once | CASSKTGADEQFF
TRBV6-2/TRBV6-3 | TRBD1 | NA | CASSYNAGTGRDTEAFF
TRBV11-2 | NA | NA | CASSPPKQGDYGYTF
TRBV2 | NA | NA | CASSARGYGYTF
TRBV18 | NA | NA | CASSPIGGSTDTQYF
TRBV5-1 | TRBD1 | NA | CASSLVQGAYNEQFF
TRBV18 | TRBD1 | NA | CASSPQGAYNSPLHF
TRBV3-1/TRBV3-2 | NA | NA | CAARQQGWTGELFF
TRBV27 | NA | NA | CASTQGIGDGYTF
TRBV11-3 | NA | NA | CASSYGGITYNEQFF
TRBV30 | NA | NA | CAWAASEKLFF
TRBV5-4 | TRBD1 | NA | CASSFGTAGTEAFF
TRBV7-2 | TRBD1 | NA | CASSPQGGRPAYGYTF
TRBV4-1 | TRBD2 | few | CASSQDRLQRGILGTGELFF
TRBV11-2 | TRBD1 | NA | CASSLTGDSPLHF